This T cell receptor (beta chain) was captured by sequencing in a study of beta chain features in type 1 diabetes. Findings of the study overall: Across patients, naive, central memory and Treg TCRB repertoires exhibited apparently greater similarity than was observed across healthy donors.

Every participating donor gave one draw, a heparinised blood sample averaging roughly 100 mL. It was via CD45RO/CCR7/CD25/CD127/CD95/CD27 that CD4+ naive, central memory, regulatory and stem cell-like memory cells were sorted. Sorted cells reached over 95% purity in every population. This clone was seen only a few times. Its target is unknown. As every portion of the isolated RNA was reverse transcribed, the sequencing read expressed TCRB transcripts. The method was immunoSEQ multiplex PCR; TCRdb's version includes in-frame clones alone and lacks a portion of them. Seen here are around 500,000 clones, 30% observed once, and the top ten hold around 0.065%. The CDR3 is 15 residues long. Trimming stripped 0 bases from V and 5 bases from J, with 13 bases between. Germline V gene lookup returns CDR1 LNHNV and CDR2 YYDKDF (reference sequence).

Sequences were obtained from naive CD4+ T cells from blood. The chain links TRBV15 to TRBJ2-5, with a tentative D call TRBD2 (6 bases). This TCR was sampled from a man aged 18 to 30 in good health. This CDR3 reads CATSRDGRDGETQYF. The DNA for the CDR3 is TGTGCCACCAGCAGAGATGGGCGGGACGGGGAGACCCAGTACTTC.